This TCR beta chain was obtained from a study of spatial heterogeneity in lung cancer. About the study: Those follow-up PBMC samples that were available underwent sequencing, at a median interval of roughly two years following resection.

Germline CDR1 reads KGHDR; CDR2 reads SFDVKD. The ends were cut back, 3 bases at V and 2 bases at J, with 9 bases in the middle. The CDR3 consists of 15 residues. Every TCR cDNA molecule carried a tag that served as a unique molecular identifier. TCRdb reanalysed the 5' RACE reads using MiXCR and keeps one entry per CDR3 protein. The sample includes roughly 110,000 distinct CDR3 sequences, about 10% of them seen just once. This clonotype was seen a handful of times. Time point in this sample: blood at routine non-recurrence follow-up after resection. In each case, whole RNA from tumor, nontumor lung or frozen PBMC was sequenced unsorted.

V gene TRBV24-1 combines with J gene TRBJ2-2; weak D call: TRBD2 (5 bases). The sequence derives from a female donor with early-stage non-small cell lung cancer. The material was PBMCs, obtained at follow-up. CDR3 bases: TGTGCCACCAGTGATACGGGGAAAAACACCGGGGAGCTGTTTTTT. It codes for CATSDTGKNTGELFF.